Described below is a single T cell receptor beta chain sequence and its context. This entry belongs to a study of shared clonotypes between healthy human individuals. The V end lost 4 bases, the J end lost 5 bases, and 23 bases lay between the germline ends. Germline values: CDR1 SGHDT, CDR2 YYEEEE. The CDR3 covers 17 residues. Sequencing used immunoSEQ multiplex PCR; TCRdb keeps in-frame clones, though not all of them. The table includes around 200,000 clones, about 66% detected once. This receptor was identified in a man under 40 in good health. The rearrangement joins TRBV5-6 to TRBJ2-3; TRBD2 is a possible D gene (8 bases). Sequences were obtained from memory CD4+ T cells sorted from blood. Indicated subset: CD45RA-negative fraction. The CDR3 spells CASSPTRGVGRGDTQYF. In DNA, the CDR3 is TGTGCCAGCAGCCCCACCAGGGGGGTCGGGAGGGGAGATACGCAGTATTTT.